This entry lists 8 T cell receptor beta chains sequenced from one sample in a study of T cell repertoires in cytomegalovirus infection. These receptors' targets are unknown. TCRdb re-called the reads with MiXCR, one entry per CDR3 protein. The repertoire holds almost 90,000 distinct CDR3 sequences, with over 25% as singletons. This specimen consisted of CD8+ T cells from cultured PBMCs, obtained from culture after CMV antigen stimulation. These receptors were obtained from a human donor in good health (CMV status not recorded). Some clones in this sample may be carry-over from other donors' samples.

The rearrangement uses TRBV7-8 and TRBJ2-2; D possibly uses TRBD1 or TRBD2 (5 bases each). Trimming shortened V by 5 bases and J by 0 bases, and 22 bases separated the two germline ends. This CDR3 has 19 residues. Germline values: CDR1 SGHVS, CDR2 FQNEAQ. CDR3 sequence (DNA): TGTGCCAGCAGCCACCTAAGGGACGGAGTTCACGCGAACACCGGGGAGCTGTTTTTT. Its translation is CASSHLRDGVHANTGELFF.

This clonotype turned up a few times. CDR3 in DNA: TGTGCCAGCAGCTTAGCGCAGGGCGCTGGAAACACCATATATTTT. The encoded protein is CASSLAQGAGNTIYF. The chain couples TRBV7-9 to TRBJ1-3; a weak D match, TRBD1 (5 bases). There are 15 residues in the CDR3. The V end was cut by 0 bases, the J end by 2 bases, with 8 bases between. Germline CDR1 reads SEHNR; CDR2 reads FQNEAQ (reference sequence).

Note on this clonotype: One base away lies a much larger clone, so this may be a sequencing read error. CDR3 coding DNA: TGTGCCGGCAGCTTATCCAGATACCAAGAGACCCAGTACTTC. This sequence encodes CAGSLSRYQETQYF. J is TRBJ2-5 and V is TRBV7-2; D is ambiguous. The CDR3 totals 14 residues. Germline CDR1 reads SGHTA; CDR2 reads FQGNSA.

The chain joins TRBV11-2 to TRBJ1-2, with a possible D match to TRBD1 (5 bases). The CDR3 is 15 amino acids. Germline CDR1 and CDR2: SGHAT and FQNNGV. Trimming stripped 4 bases from V and 4 bases from J, with 16 bases between. The DNA of the CDR3 is TGTGCCAGCAGCTACACGGACGCTGGGGGCTATGGCTACACCTTC. It encodes CASSYTDAGGYGYTF.

The CDR3: CASSYGQGITEQFF. The CDR3 region has the DNA TGTGCCAGCAGTTACGGACAGGGTATCACTGAGCAGTTCTTC. J is TRBJ2-1 and V is TRBV6-5; TRBD1 agrees at 8 bases. CDR1 and CDR2 from the germline V gene are MNHEY and SVGAGI. This CDR3 comprises 14 residues. The ends lost 2 bases at V and 9 bases at J; junction bases unmatched: 6.

This clonotype has just a few counts. This chain joins TRBV19 and TRBJ2-1; D is unclear. The germline V gene has CDR1 LNHDA and CDR2 SQIVND (reference sequence). V was pared by 5 bases and J by 8 bases, with 16 bases between. This CDR3 region has 14 residues. The CDR3 coding sequence is TGTGCCAGTAGTCCACGTTCCTTACGCGATGAGCAGTTCTTC. It specifies CASSPRSLRDEQFF.

This clonotype was detected many times. This sequence joins TRBV7-8 and TRBJ2-1; D is perhaps TRBD2 (5 bases). Germline V gene data show CDR1 as SGHVS and CDR2 as FQNEAQ. The CDR3 length is 16 residues. Trimming took off 5 bases at V and 7 bases at J, with 21 bases between the two ends. The CDR3 sequence is CASSPPGSPRSNEQFF. CDR3 nucleotide sequence: TGTGCCAGCAGCCCCCCGGGGTCCCCTCGGTCGAATGAGCAGTTCTTC.

This rearrangement joins TRBV13 to TRBJ2-6; TRBD1 might be the D (6 bases). Trimming left V 5 bases short and J 0 bases short, with 17 bases between. Per germline, CDR1 PRHDT and CDR2 FYEKMQ (reference sequence). The CDR3 totals 18 residues. The CDR3 loop is CASSPLPRGHSGANVLTF. CDR3 DNA sequence: TGTGCCAGCAGCCCCCTCCCCAGGGGCCACTCTGGGGCCAACGTCCTGACTTTC. Variable domain in full (rest from reference TRBV13 and TRBJ2-6): AAGVIQSPRHLIKEKRETATLKCYPIPRHDTVYWYQQGPGQDPQFLISFYEKMQSDKGSIPDRFSAQQFSDYHSELNMSSLELGDSALYFCASSPLPRGHSGANVLTFGAGSRLTVL.